A selection of T cell receptor beta chains follows, all from one sample in a study of CD8+CD57+ T cells in acquired aplastic anemia. From the reads, TCRdb called clonotypes with MiXCR, one entry per CDR3 protein. The sample shows 160,000 or so distinct CDR3 sequences, over 55% of them seen only once. The sequenced sample consisted of sorted CD4+, CD8+, or CD8+CD57+ T cells (not recorded which) from PBMCs. These receptors came from a human donor with aplastic anemia. Both conserved end residues are part of each CDR3. The D gene is left open where the match is weak. Size is omitted from some rows. Given values are once, few, many or a class for expanded clones.

abundance: .
j_gene: TRBJ2-7
len: 15
v_gene: TRBV15
d_gene: .
CDR3aa: CATSRGGAGSYEQYF
CDR3nt: TGTGCCACCAGCAGAGGGGGGGCAGGGTCCTACGAGCAGTACTTC

abundance: .
j_gene: TRBJ2-7
len: 14
v_gene: TRBV20-1
d_gene: .
CDR3aa: CSARTGRVRYEQYF
CDR3nt: TGCAGTGCTAGAACTGGACGGGTTCGGTACGAGCAGTACTTC

abundance: .
j_gene: TRBJ2-1
len: 15
v_gene: TRBV7-4
d_gene: TRBD2
CDR3aa: CASSFPAGGDNEQFF
CDR3nt: TGTGCCAGCAGCTTCCCAGCGGGGGGGGACAATGAGCAGTTCTTC

abundance: once
j_gene: TRBJ1-2
len: 14
v_gene: TRBV2
d_gene: TRBD1
CDR3aa: CASSEGGTVYGYTF
CDR3nt: TGTGCCAGCAGTGAAGGGGGGACAGTTTATGGCTACACCTTC

abundance: .
j_gene: TRBJ1-5
len: 15
v_gene: TRBV19
d_gene: TRBD1
CDR3aa: CASCPRDSVYQPQHF
CDR3nt: TGTGCCAGTTGCCCGAGGGACAGCGTGTATCAGCCCCAACATTTT

abundance: few
j_gene: TRBJ1-5
len: 15
v_gene: TRBV10-2
d_gene: TRBD1
CDR3aa: CASSERTGTYQPQHF
CDR3nt: TGCGCCAGCAGTGAGCGGACAGGGACCTATCAGCCCCAGCATTTT

abundance: .
j_gene: TRBJ2-5
len: 14
v_gene: TRBV15
d_gene: .
CDR3aa: CATSRVGTLETQYF
CDR3nt: TGTGCCACCAGCAGAGTCGGGACTTTGGAGACCCAGTACTTC

abundance: .
j_gene: TRBJ1-2
len: 13
v_gene: TRBV15
d_gene: .
CDR3aa: CATSGDYNYGYTF
CDR3nt: TGTGCCACCAGCGGAGATTACAACTATGGCTACACCTTC

abundance: .
j_gene: TRBJ2-6
len: 16
v_gene: TRBV15
d_gene: .
CDR3aa: CATSREWSSGANVLTF
CDR3nt: TGTGCCACCAGCAGAGAATGGTCCTCGGGGGCCAACGTCCTGACTTTC

abundance: .
j_gene: TRBJ1-6
len: 15
v_gene: TRBV9
d_gene: .
CDR3aa: CASSVEPGRNSPLHF
CDR3nt: TGTGCCAGCAGCGTAGAACCAGGGAGAAATTCACCCCTCCACTTT

abundance: .
j_gene: TRBJ1-6
len: 20
v_gene: TRBV7-9
d_gene: .
CDR3aa: CASSLRVGNPDGFYNSPLHF
CDR3nt: TGTGCCAGCAGCTTAAGGGTCGGGAACCCCGACGGGTTCTATAATTCACCCCTCCACTTT

abundance: .
j_gene: TRBJ2-1
len: 15
v_gene: TRBV7-6
d_gene: .
CDR3aa: CASSLGHGPYNEQFF
CDR3nt: TGTGCCAGCAGCTTAGGGCACGGGCCCTACAATGAGCAGTTCTTC

abundance: few
j_gene: TRBJ2-3
len: 14
v_gene: TRBV25-1
d_gene: .
CDR3aa: CASSPATETDTQYF
CDR3nt: TGTGCCAGCAGTCCAGCAACAGAGACAGATACGCAGTATTTT

abundance: .
j_gene: TRBJ2-1
len: 15
v_gene: TRBV18
d_gene: .
CDR3aa: CASSPHTGGDNEQFF
CDR3nt: TGTGCCAGCTCACCACATACAGGGGGGGACAATGAGCAGTTCTTC

abundance: .
j_gene: TRBJ1-1
len: 14
v_gene: TRBV25-1
d_gene: TRBD1
CDR3aa: CASGDEGAGTEAFF
CDR3nt: TGTGCCAGCGGCGACGAGGGGGCGGGTACTGAAGCTTTCTTT

abundance: few
j_gene: TRBJ2-1
len: 15
v_gene: TRBV6-5
d_gene: TRBD2
CDR3aa: CASRAGTSGYNEQFF
CDR3nt: TGTGCCAGCAGGGCCGGGACTAGCGGATACAATGAGCAGTTCTTC

abundance: .
j_gene: TRBJ2-7
len: 19
v_gene: TRBV7-3
d_gene: TRBD2
CDR3aa: CASSSRPGVSSGKGYEQYF
CDR3nt: TGTGCCAGCAGCTCGAGGCCTGGGGTGAGTAGCGGGAAAGGATACGAGCAGTACTTC

abundance: .
j_gene: TRBJ1-6
len: 14
v_gene: TRBV7-9
d_gene: TRBD1
CDR3aa: CASSLGTGNSPLHF
CDR3nt: TGTGCCAGCAGCCTCGGGACAGGGAATTCACCCCTCCACTTT

abundance: few
j_gene: TRBJ2-7
len: 13
v_gene: TRBV7-6
d_gene: .
CDR3aa: CASSLGTTYEQYF
CDR3nt: TGTGCCAGCAGCTTGGGGACAACCTACGAGCAGTACTTC

abundance: .
j_gene: TRBJ1-1
len: 14
v_gene: TRBV5-5
d_gene: .
CDR3aa: CASSGWDGNTEAFF
CDR3nt: TGTGCCAGCAGCGGATGGGACGGGAACACTGAAGCTTTCTTT

abundance: .
j_gene: TRBJ2-7
len: 14
v_gene: TRBV29-1
d_gene: .
CDR3aa: CSVAQVRNSYEQYF
CDR3nt: TGCAGCGTTGCCCAGGTCAGAAACTCCTACGAGCAGTACTTC

abundance: .
j_gene: TRBJ2-1
len: 14
v_gene: TRBV10-1
d_gene: TRBD2
CDR3aa: CASSAGLAGQEQFF
CDR3nt: TGCGCCAGCAGTGCGGGACTAGCGGGACAGGAGCAGTTCTTC

abundance: few
j_gene: TRBJ2-7
len: 13
v_gene: TRBV19
d_gene: .
CDR3aa: CASSTGRTYEQYF
CDR3nt: TGTGCCAGTAGTACCGGACGGACCTACGAGCAGTACTTC

abundance: once
j_gene: TRBJ2-7
len: 14
v_gene: TRBV7-9
d_gene: TRBD2
CDR3aa: CASSSLAGAYEQYF
CDR3nt: TGTGCCAGCAGCTCATTAGCGGGAGCCTACGAGCAGTACTTC

abundance: .
j_gene: TRBJ2-7
len: 13
v_gene: TRBV4-3
d_gene: TRBD2
CDR3aa: CASSQVSGGEQYF
CDR3nt: TGCGCCAGCAGCCAAGTGAGCGGGGGCGAGCAGTACTTC

abundance: few
j_gene: TRBJ2-1
len: 13
v_gene: TRBV7-8
d_gene: TRBD2
CDR3aa: CASLGLAEHEQFF
CDR3nt: TGTGCCAGTCTGGGACTAGCTGAACATGAGCAGTTCTTC

abundance: few
j_gene: TRBJ2-7
len: 13
v_gene: TRBV7-6
d_gene: .
CDR3aa: CASSTYRSHEQYF
CDR3nt: TGTGCCAGCAGCACCTACAGGTCCCACGAGCAGTACTTC

abundance: .
j_gene: TRBJ2-7
len: 13
v_gene: TRBV2
d_gene: .
CDR3aa: CASRGRNPYEQYF
CDR3nt: TGTGCCAGCAGGGGACGGAACCCCTACGAGCAGTACTTC

abundance: .
j_gene: TRBJ2-5
len: 13
v_gene: TRBV29-1
d_gene: .
CDR3aa: CARRGGAGETQYF
CDR3nt: TGCGCCCGTAGAGGGGGGGCCGGAGAGACCCAGTACTTC

abundance: .
j_gene: TRBJ1-5
len: 14
v_gene: TRBV7-3
d_gene: .
CDR3aa: CASSQEPRNQPQHF
CDR3nt: TGTGCCAGCAGCCAAGAGCCACGGAATCAGCCCCAGCATTTT

abundance: .
j_gene: TRBJ1-4
len: 14
v_gene: TRBV20-1
d_gene: .
CDR3aa: CSAEEGLANEKLFF
CDR3nt: TGCAGTGCCGAGGAGGGCCTCGCTAATGAAAAACTGTTTTTT

abundance: many
j_gene: TRBJ1-3
len: 14
v_gene: TRBV6-5
d_gene: .
CDR3aa: CASSPFSAGNTIYF
CDR3nt: TGTGCCAGCAGCCCGTTCAGCGCTGGAAACACCATATATTTT

abundance: .
j_gene: TRBJ1-1
len: 14
v_gene: TRBV19
d_gene: TRBD1
CDR3aa: CASSPGTVNTEASF
CDR3nt: TGTGCCAGTAGTCCGGGGACAGTGAACACTGAAGCTTCCTTT

abundance: .
j_gene: TRBJ2-3
len: 15
v_gene: TRBV7-2
d_gene: .
CDR3aa: CASSLAPILTDTQYF
CDR3nt: TGTGCCAGCAGCTTAGCCCCGATACTCACAGATACGCAGTATTTT

abundance: once
j_gene: TRBJ2-5
len: 14
v_gene: TRBV5-5
d_gene: .
CDR3aa: CASNLLDAQETQYF
CDR3nt: TGTGCCAGCAACCTTCTGGACGCGCAAGAGACCCAGTACTTC

abundance: once
j_gene: TRBJ1-2
len: 11
v_gene: TRBV19
d_gene: .
CDR3aa: CASSNVADYTF
CDR3nt: TGTGCCAGTAGTAATGTAGCGGACTACACCTTC

abundance: few
j_gene: TRBJ1-2
len: 13
v_gene: TRBV5-6
d_gene: .
CDR3aa: CASSFMTENGYTF
CDR3nt: TGTGCCAGCAGCTTTATGACAGAGAATGGCTACACCTTC

abundance: few
j_gene: TRBJ2-7
len: 16
v_gene: TRBV6-2/TRBV6-3
d_gene: TRBD1
CDR3aa: CAISTQGAIDSYEQYF
CDR3nt: TGTGCCATCAGCACACAGGGGGCAATCGACTCGTACGAGCAGTACTTC

abundance: .
j_gene: TRBJ1-1
len: 15
v_gene: TRBV3-1
d_gene: .
CDR3aa: CASSPDRGGNTEAFF
CDR3nt: TGTGCCAGCAGCCCCGACAGAGGGGGGAACACTGAAGCTTTCTTT

abundance: .
j_gene: TRBJ2-7
len: 13
v_gene: TRBV20-1
d_gene: .
CDR3aa: CSARDSPSYEQYF
CDR3nt: TGCAGTGCTAGAGACTCCCCCTCCTACGAGCAGTACTTC

abundance: .
j_gene: TRBJ1-2
len: 15
v_gene: TRBV29-1
d_gene: TRBD1
CDR3aa: CSVEKGQGIGNGYTF
CDR3nt: TGCAGCGTTGAAAAGGGACAGGGGATTGGCAATGGCTACACCTTC

abundance: .
j_gene: TRBJ2-6
len: 15
v_gene: TRBV7-9
d_gene: .
CDR3aa: CASSQDSSGANVLTF
CDR3nt: TGTGCCAGCAGCCAAGATAGCTCTGGGGCCAACGTCCTGACTTTC

abundance: .
j_gene: TRBJ2-1
len: 14
v_gene: TRBV9
d_gene: .
CDR3aa: CASSVEYRGDEQFF
CDR3nt: TGTGCCAGCAGCGTTGAATACCGCGGGGATGAGCAGTTCTTC

abundance: .
j_gene: TRBJ2-1
len: 18
v_gene: TRBV20-1
d_gene: TRBD2
CDR3aa: CSARDWRLAGERGNEQFF
CDR3nt: TGCAGTGCTAGAGATTGGCGACTAGCGGGGGAGCGAGGCAATGAGCAGTTCTTC

abundance: .
j_gene: TRBJ2-5
len: 15
v_gene: TRBV19
d_gene: TRBD2
CDR3aa: CASSFLAGGPETQYF
CDR3nt: TGTGCCAGTAGTTTCTTAGCGGGAGGGCCAGAGACCCAGTACTTC

abundance: .
j_gene: TRBJ2-5
len: 15
v_gene: TRBV19
d_gene: .
CDR3aa: CASNTGTTAGETQYF
CDR3nt: TGTGCCAGTAACACCGGGACCACGGCCGGGGAGACCCAGTACTTC

abundance: .
j_gene: TRBJ1-1
len: 15
v_gene: TRBV7-8
d_gene: .
CDR3aa: CASSDFSIGQHEAFF
CDR3nt: TGTGCCAGCTCGGACTTTAGCATCGGGCAGCATGAAGCTTTCTTT

abundance: .
j_gene: TRBJ2-7
len: 12
v_gene: TRBV20-1
d_gene: .
CDR3aa: CSARGPAGEQYF
CDR3nt: TGCAGTGCTCGGGGGCCGGCCGGCGAGCAGTACTTC

abundance: .
j_gene: TRBJ2-7
len: 13
v_gene: TRBV12-3/TRBV12-4
d_gene: TRBD2
CDR3aa: CASSVAGGDEQYF
CDR3nt: TGTGCCAGCAGCGTAGCGGGAGGTGACGAGCAGTACTTC